The clone carrying this T cell receptor beta chain was observed a single time. This sample was taken from a study of shared clonotypes between healthy human individuals. Libraries were prepared by immunoSEQ multiplex PCR; TCRdb keeps only in-frame clonotypes and omits some of them. In the table there are a few million clones, roughly 93% of which are singletons. Per germline, CDR1 KGHSH and CDR2 LQKENI. Trimming removed 4 bases at V and 5 bases at J, with 9 bases between. The CDR3 runs to 13 residues. The sequence derives from a man aged 18 to 29 in good health. Some clones in this sample may be carry-over from other donors' samples. The rearrangement joins TRBV18 to TRBJ1-5; tentative D call: TRBD1 (6 bases). Sequencing input: naive CD4+ T cells from PBMCs. Documented subset: CD45RA+ positively selected. In nucleotides, the CDR3 is TGTGCCAGCTCACGGACAGAGGATCAGCCCCAGCATTTT. Amino acid sequence: CASSRTEDQPQHF.